A selection of T cell receptor beta chains follows, all from one sample in a study of technical replicates of blood from several donors. Repertoires were generated with immunoSEQ multiplex PCR, while TCRdb's copy carries only in-frame clones and drops some. The data show 50,000 to 75,000 clones, with 93% seen just once and under 5.5% held by the top ten. Source material: PBMCs. These receptors came from a human donor in good health. Some clones in this sample may be carry-over from other donors' samples. Both conserved end residues are trimmed from each CDR3.

j_call,v_call,cdr3_aa
TRBJ2-3,TRBV9,ASSVEGQGDTQY
TRBJ2-1,TRBV6-5,ASSYIQRESHNEQF
TRBJ1-5,TRBV4-3,ASSQGGNQPQH
TRBJ2-5,TRBV7-3,ASSLTGTSGLGETQY
TRBJ1-5,TRBV30,AWSARGGNRNQPQH
TRBJ2-2,TRBV5-1,ASSPVTGATGELF
TRBJ2-7,TRBV5-4,ASSAQTGYEQY
TRBJ1-2,TRBV7-9,ASSQGTGLYGYT
TRBJ2-3,TRBV7-2,ASSSRRGVTDTQY
TRBJ1-1,TRBV4-2,ASSHPRNTEAF
TRBJ2-5,TRBV29-1,SVGAGDITHLETQY
TRBJ1-4,TRBV27,ASRPTGVANEKLF
TRBJ2-1,TRBV7-9,ASSTPGQLDEQF
TRBJ1-1,TRBV4-3,ASSPRGKNTEAF
TRBJ1-2,TRBV7-2,ASSFGGVDGYT
TRBJ2-7,TRBV27,ASSPGTGLGEQY
TRBJ2-7,TRBV5-4,ASSLVAADEQY
TRBJ2-2,TRBV7-5,VRSFTGYTGELF
TRBJ2-7,TRBV5-1,ASSPRDSYEQY
TRBJ2-5,TRBV6-1,ASSESGRLDQETQY
TRBJ1-2,TRBV6-6,ASSFRDRVGGYT
TRBJ2-7,TRBV6-7,ASPAERESRNEQY
TRBJ2-1,TRBV6-6,ASLPGTSRSEQF
TRBJ1-4,TRBV5-4,ASSLAGQGARNEKLF
TRBJ2-2,TRBV6-4,ASSPEWNTGELF
TRBJ2-4,TRBV19,ASSDRPGKNIQY
TRBJ2-5,TRBV21-1,ASSEGRLQETQY
TRBJ2-7,TRBV28,ASGGVSGEQY
TRBJ1-1,TRBV7-2,ASSLHIRTGGGNTEAF
TRBJ2-1,TRBV5-4,ASSPGLAGFNEQF
TRBJ1-3,TRBV6-5,ASSLQGVSGNTIY
TRBJ1-2,TRBV6-1,ASSPNPGGNYGYT
TRBJ1-6,TRBV30,AWSGGGNSPLH
TRBJ2-5,TRBV7-2,ASTWTSGQETQY
TRBJ2-7,TRBV19,ASTDRTSSYEQY
TRBJ1-2,TRBV4-2,ASSLTDRGGYGYT
TRBJ2-1,TRBV4-3,ASSQEELAVHEQF
TRBJ2-1,TRBV29-1,SVGGREPTYNEQF
TRBJ2-2,TRBV19,ASSSPPTGLAKGELF
TRBJ1-1,TRBV18,ASSSLARVGTEAF
TRBJ2-1,TRBV4-1,ASSQISGDYNEQF